This TCR beta chain derives from a study of blood T cell repertoires in COVID-19. In the study overall: There were acute and convalescent COVID-19 samples, and they came from the United States, Italy and Spain. PBMCs, B-cell-depleted T cells, or T cells provided the cDNA or gDNA that made up the material.

Resolution of symptoms, clearance, or two negative PCRs was present in recovered Cohort 3 donors. CDR1 GTSNPN and CDR2 SVGIG come from the germline V gene (reference sequence). Trimming took 1 base from V and 5 from J; bases not matched to a gene: 9. This CDR3 is 15 amino acids long. Data came from immunoSEQ multiplex PCR; TCRdb stores just in-frame clones and leaves some out. The data hold some 150,000 clones, with 70% to 90% observed a single time. The chain links TRBV30 to TRBJ1-1; 8 nucleotides align to TRBD1. The material sequenced was PBMCs or T cells enriched from blood (not recorded which). The sequence was collected from a woman aged 18-29 years who had recovered from COVID-19. The CDR3 DNA follows: TGTGCCTGGAGTGAAAGACAGGGGAGGTGGACTGAAGCTTTCTTT. Amino acid sequence: CAWSERQGRWTEAFF. Drawing the rest from reference TRBV30 and TRBJ1-1, the complete variable domain is SQTIHQWPATLVQPVGSPLSLECTVEGTSNPNLYWYRQAAGRGLQLLFYSVGIGQISSEVPQNLSASRPQDRQFILSSKKLLLSDSGFYLCAWSERQGRWTEAFFGQGTRLTVV.